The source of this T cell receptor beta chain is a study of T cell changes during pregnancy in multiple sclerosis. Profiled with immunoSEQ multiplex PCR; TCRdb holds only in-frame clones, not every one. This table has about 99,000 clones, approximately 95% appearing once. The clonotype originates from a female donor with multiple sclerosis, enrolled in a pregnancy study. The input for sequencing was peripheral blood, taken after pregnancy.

The CDR3 protein is CASSPGAIYEQYF. The CDR3 nucleotides are TGTGCCAGCAGTCCAGGGGCGATATACGAGCAGTACTTC. This chain links TRBV6-5 with TRBJ2-7, with D possibly matching TRBD1 (6 bases). Per the germline V gene, CDR1 is MNHEY and CDR2 is SVGAGI. V lost 5 bases and J 4 bases, leaving 12 bases between the germline ends. The CDR3 is 13 amino acids.